Listed below are T cell receptor beta chains from one sample, sequenced in a study of blood T cell repertoires in COVID-19. Assay used: immunoSEQ multiplex PCR; TCRdb lists only in-frame clones, some missing. Altogether around 270,000 clones are present, 84% being singletons, with the ten largest covering approximately 14%. The sequencing sample was made of peripheral blood. These receptors came from a person aged 70 to 85 with COVID-19, enrolled during active disease. The CDR3 runs from the conserved cysteine through the conserved F or W. Each record gives: J gene, CDR3 length, clone size, D gene, V gene, CDR3 protein, CDR3 DNA. D genes are given only for firm matches. Size tells how often a clone was seen (once, few, many) or the class of an expanded clone, and some rows leave it out.

j_call: TRBJ1-6; cdr3_length: 14; clone_size: .; d_call: .; v_call: TRBV9; cdr3_aa: CASSVDSVISPLHF; cdr3_nt: TGTGCCAGCAGCGTCGATTCAGTTATTTCACCCCTCCACTTT
j_call: TRBJ2-5; cdr3_length: 14; clone_size: .; d_call: TRBD1; v_call: TRBV5-4; cdr3_aa: CASSLRQGQETQYF; cdr3_nt: TGTGCCAGCAGCTTACGACAGGGCCAAGAGACCCAGTACTTC
j_call: TRBJ1-1; cdr3_length: 16; clone_size: .; d_call: .; v_call: TRBV28; cdr3_aa: CASSQTGLVGNTEAFF; cdr3_nt: TGTGCCAGCAGTCAAACAGGGTTGGTAGGGAACACTGAAGCTTTCTTT
j_call: TRBJ2-2; cdr3_length: 18; clone_size: .; d_call: TRBD2; v_call: TRBV6-2/TRBV6-3; cdr3_aa: CASSYTNPGRANTGELFF; cdr3_nt: TGTGCCAGCAGTTACACTAATCCCGGGAGGGCGAACACCGGGGAGCTGTTTTTT
j_call: TRBJ1-5; cdr3_length: 15; clone_size: .; d_call: .; v_call: TRBV6-2/TRBV6-3; cdr3_aa: CASSRTVESNQPQHF; cdr3_nt: TGTGCCAGCAGCCGGACAGTTGAGAGCAATCAGCCCCAGCATTTT
j_call: TRBJ1-4; cdr3_length: 13; clone_size: .; d_call: .; v_call: TRBV10-2; cdr3_aa: CASSPGGDEKLFF; cdr3_nt: TGCGCCAGTTCCCCGGGGGGCGATGAAAAACTGTTTTTT
j_call: TRBJ2-7; cdr3_length: 11; clone_size: once; d_call: .; v_call: TRBV6-2/TRBV6-3; cdr3_aa: CASSPSDEQYF; cdr3_nt: TGTGCCAGCAGCCCCTCTGACGAGCAGTACTTC
j_call: TRBJ1-4; cdr3_length: 14; clone_size: .; d_call: .; v_call: TRBV19; cdr3_aa: CASRRDTPKQKLFF; cdr3_nt: TGTGCCAGTAGGAGGGACACCCCGAAGCAAAAACTGTTTTTT
j_call: TRBJ2-4; cdr3_length: 15; clone_size: once; d_call: .; v_call: TRBV7-8; cdr3_aa: CASSDWGRAKNIQYF; cdr3_nt: TGTGCCAGCAGCGATTGGGGGAGGGCCAAAAACATTCAGTACTTC
j_call: TRBJ1-3; cdr3_length: 16; clone_size: .; d_call: .; v_call: TRBV10-3; cdr3_aa: CAISESLVAAGNTIYF; cdr3_nt: TGTGCCATCAGTGAGTCCCTCGTCGCAGCTGGAAACACCATATATTTT
j_call: TRBJ1-2; cdr3_length: 15; clone_size: .; d_call: TRBD1; v_call: TRBV11-1; cdr3_aa: CASSHSPGQGSGYTF; cdr3_nt: TGTGCCAGCAGCCACTCACCGGGACAGGGAAGCGGCTACACCTTC
j_call: TRBJ1-2; cdr3_length: 11; clone_size: .; d_call: .; v_call: TRBV29-1; cdr3_aa: CSLGGVSGYTF; cdr3_nt: TGCAGCCTTGGAGGAGTGAGTGGCTACACCTTC